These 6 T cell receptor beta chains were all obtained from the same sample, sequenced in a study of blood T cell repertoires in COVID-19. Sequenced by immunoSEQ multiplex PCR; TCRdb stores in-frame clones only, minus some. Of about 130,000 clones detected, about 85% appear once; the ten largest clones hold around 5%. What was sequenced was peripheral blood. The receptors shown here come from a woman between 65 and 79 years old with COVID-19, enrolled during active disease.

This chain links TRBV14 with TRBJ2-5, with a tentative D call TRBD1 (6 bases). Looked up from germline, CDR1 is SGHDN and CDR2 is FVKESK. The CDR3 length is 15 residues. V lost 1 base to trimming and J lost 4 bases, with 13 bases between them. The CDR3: CASSQGRRGRETQYF. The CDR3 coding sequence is TGTGCCAGCAGCCAAGGGCGCAGGGGCAGAGAGACCCAGTACTTC.

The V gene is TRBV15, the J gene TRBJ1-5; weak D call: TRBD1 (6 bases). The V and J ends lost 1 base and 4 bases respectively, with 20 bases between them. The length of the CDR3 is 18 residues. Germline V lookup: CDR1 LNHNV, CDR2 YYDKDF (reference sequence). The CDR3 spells CATSRGGGRGDSNQPQHF. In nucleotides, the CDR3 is TGTGCCACCAGCAGAGGGGGGGGCCGAGGCGATTCAAATCAGCCCCAGCATTTT.

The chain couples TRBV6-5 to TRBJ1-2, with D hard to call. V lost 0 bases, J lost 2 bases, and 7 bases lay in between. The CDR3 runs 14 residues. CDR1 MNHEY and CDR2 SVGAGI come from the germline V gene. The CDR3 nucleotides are TGTGCCAGCAGTTACTCGCAGGCCAACTATGGCTACACCTTC. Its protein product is CASSYSQANYGYTF.

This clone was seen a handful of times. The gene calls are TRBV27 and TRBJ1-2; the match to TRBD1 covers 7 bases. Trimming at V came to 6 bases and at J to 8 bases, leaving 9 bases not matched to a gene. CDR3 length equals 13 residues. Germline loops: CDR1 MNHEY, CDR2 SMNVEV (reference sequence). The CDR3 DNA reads TGTGCCAGCAGCCTCACAGGGGCTATCGGCTACACCTTC. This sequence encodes CASSLTGAIGYTF.

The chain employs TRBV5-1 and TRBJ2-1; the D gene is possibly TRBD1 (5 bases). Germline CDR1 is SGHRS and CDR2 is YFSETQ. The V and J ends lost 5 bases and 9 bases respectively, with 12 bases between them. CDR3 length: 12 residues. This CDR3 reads CASRKDSAEQFF. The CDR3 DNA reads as TGCGCCAGCAGAAAAGACAGCGCTGAGCAGTTCTTC. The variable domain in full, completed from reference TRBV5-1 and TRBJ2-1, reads KAGVTQTPRYLIKTRGQQVTLSCSPISGHRSVSWYQQTPGQGLQFLFEYFSETQRNKGNFPGRFSGRQFSNSRSEMNVSTLELGDSALYLCASRKDSAEQFFGPGTRLTVL.

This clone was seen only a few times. The CDR3 here is CASSPNSQANYGYTF. As DNA, the CDR3 is TGCGCCAGCAGCCCTAACTCCCAGGCGAACTATGGCTACACCTTC. J is TRBJ1-2 and V is TRBV5-1; D gene unclear. Trimming left V 4 bases short and J 2 bases short, with 15 bases between. The germline gives CDR1 SGHRS, CDR2 YFSETQ. CDR3 length: 15 amino acids.